This T cell receptor beta chain was profiled in a study of T cells in Graves' hyperthyroidism and ophthalmopathy. This clonotype occurred many times. Antigen specificity is unknown. Ophthalmopathy patients all had a Clinical Activity Score of at least 3, a NOSPECS grade of at least 4 and disease under 3 months old. PBMCs were derived from about 9.1 ml fresh peripheral blood. RNA transcripts served as the template for amplifying TCR beta CDR3 regions. First-round RT-PCR with HTBI primers amplified the TCR CDR3 region. TCRdb reprocessed the multiplex PCR reads with MiXCR, giving one entry per CDR3 protein. The repertoire consists of 620,000 or so distinct CDR3 sequences, with 13% to 15% occurring once and the leading ten covering about an eighth. With V trimmed by 4 bases and J by 4 bases, 5 bases remained unmatched. CDR3 length: 14 residues. Study-wide results and caveats: Model output signaled ophthalmopathy a median roughly 6 months ahead of onset.

The sequence was collected from a woman in her forties or fifties with Graves' ophthalmopathy. The specimen was blood. The chain couples TRBV12-3 or TRBV12-4 to TRBJ2-5, with 8 bases that match TRBD1. CDR3 region: CASSSTGELETQYF. Here the CDR3 DNA reads TGTGCCAGCAGTTCGACAGGGGAGCTAGAGACCCAGTACTTC.